This T cell receptor beta chain was observed in a study of memory CD4+ T cells and cytomegalovirus serostatus (dated by TCRdb to between 2017 and 2020). Turning to the overall study: A total of roughly 33 healthy Belgian adults, of whom 9 were CMV seropositive and about 24 were CMV seronegative, were included in the cohort. CD4+ memory TCRbeta repertoires of a Belgian cohort with known cytomegalovirus serostatus were sequenced in order to replicate a published TCR-based CMV serostatus classifier.

Single viable CD3+CD4+CD8-CD45RO+ cells were sorted as memory CD4+ T cells on a FACSAria II. To determine CMV serostatus, a Roche Elecsys assay was used that detects serum IgG against CMV pp150, pp28, p38 and p52. After thawing, total CD4+ T cells were enriched by positive selection with CD4 magnetic microbeads. Samples originated from another study that specifically interrogated the CD4+ T cell memory repertoire. Peripheral blood mononuclear cells were isolated and cryopreserved following standard operating procedures; serum was stored at -80 °C. The staining used CD3-PerCP (BW264/56), CD4-APC (RPA-T4), CD45RO-PE (UCHT1) and CD8-Pacific Orange (3B5) antibodies, and Sytox blue was used to exclude non-viable cells. Genomic DNA was extracted from sorted cells with the Quick-DNA Microprep Kit. Amplification of TCRbeta DNA was done with the immunoSEQ hsTCRbeta kit, following the protocol from the manufacturer. TCRbeta libraries were sequenced on an Illumina MiSeq instrument. Per the authors' processing: After out-of-frame sequences were removed, millions of distinct TCRbeta sequences remained, averaging about 66,813 per individual. Two values were used to score each individual: the count of over 150 previously reported CMV-associated TCRbeta sequences and the total count of productive distinct TCRbeta sequences. A beta-binomial model was reimplemented in Python, and scikit-learn random forests with default parameters were trained on US cohort data. Classifier performance on the Belgian cohort was summarized as median AUC with percentile confidence intervals calculated over 10,000 bootstrap iterations. Held by TCRdb, this immuneACCESS table contains in-frame sequences only and omits some clones. Under half of the omission traces to an unresolved V gene where checked; the cause of the rest is unknown. The V and J calls and the clone size are those of that table, but D and trimming were determined from the DNA. For this sample the table gives about 100,000 clones, of which 80% were detected only once. The ten largest clones represent about 4% of the sample.

Points the paper makes about the study in general: Unlike the original study, which covered naive and memory CD4+ and CD8+ populations, the Belgian study sequenced only CD4+CD45RO+ memory cells. For predicting CMV serostatus, the median bootstrapped AUC was about 0.94 using the original framework and roughly 0.92 using a US-trained random forest. Among the 160 or so previously reported CMV-associated TCRbeta sequences, approximately 70 showed up in the CD4+ memory repertoires, with each one found in between one and five individuals. The results were read as suggesting that the CMV-associated TCR signature is, for the most part, present in the CD4+ memory repertoire. On the Belgian cohort, the classifier built on the original framework reached a median bootstrapped AUC of around 0.95, with a 95% CI of 0.76-1.00.

The junction shows trimming of 3 bases on V and 6 bases on J, and the gene matches do not reach 7 bases of it. The CDR3 sequence holds 16 residues, the cysteine and phenylalanine included. Only the CDR3 part of the read is kept: 48 bases, read in frame from the first base. Sequences SGHRS (CDR1) and YFSETQ (CDR2) are obtained from the germline V gene. A remark on this clone: Its antigen target is currently unknown. Qualities for individual bases were not recorded, and no much larger clone is one base off.

The TCR comes from an adult in good health and CMV-seropositive. The sequenced sample was memory CD4+ T cells from blood. This chain is built from TRBV5-1 and TRBJ2-1, with 12 bases aligning to TRBD2. CDR3 loop: CASSYVLAGGTNEQFF. The DNA sequence reads TGCGCCAGCAGCTACGTACTAGCGGGAGGAACCAATGAGCAGTTCTTC.